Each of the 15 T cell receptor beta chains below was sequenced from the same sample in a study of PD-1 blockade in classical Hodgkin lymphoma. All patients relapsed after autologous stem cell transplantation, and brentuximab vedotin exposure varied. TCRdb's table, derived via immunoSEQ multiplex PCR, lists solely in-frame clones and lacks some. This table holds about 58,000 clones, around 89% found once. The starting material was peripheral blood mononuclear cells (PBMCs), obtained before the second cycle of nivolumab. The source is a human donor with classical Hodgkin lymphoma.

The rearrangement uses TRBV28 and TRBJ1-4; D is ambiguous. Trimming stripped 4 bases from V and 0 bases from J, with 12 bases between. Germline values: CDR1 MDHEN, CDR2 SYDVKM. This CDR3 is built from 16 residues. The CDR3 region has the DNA TGTGCCAGCAGTTACCCAGGCGGCGCAACTAATGAAAAACTGTTTTTT. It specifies CASSYPGGATNEKLFF.

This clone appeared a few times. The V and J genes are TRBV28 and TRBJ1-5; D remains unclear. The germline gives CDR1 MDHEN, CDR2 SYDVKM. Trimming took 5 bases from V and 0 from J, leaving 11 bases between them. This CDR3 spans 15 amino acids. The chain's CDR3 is CASSSAAYSNQPQHF. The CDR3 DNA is TGTGCCAGCAGTAGCGCAGCATATAGCAATCAGCCCCAGCATTTT. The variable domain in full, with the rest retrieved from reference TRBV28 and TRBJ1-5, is DVKVTQSSRYLVKRTGEKVFLECVQDMDHENMFWYRQDPGLGLRLIYFSYDVKMKEKGDIPEGYSVSREKKERFSLILESASTNQTSMYLCASSSAAYSNQPQHFGDGTRLSIL.

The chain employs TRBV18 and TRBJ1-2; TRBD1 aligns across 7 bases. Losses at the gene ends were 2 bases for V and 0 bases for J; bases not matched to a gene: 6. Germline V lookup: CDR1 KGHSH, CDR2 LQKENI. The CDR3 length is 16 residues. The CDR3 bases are TGTGCCAGCTCACCAATACAGGGGCCAGCTAACTATGGCTACACCTTC. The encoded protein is CASSPIQGPANYGYTF.

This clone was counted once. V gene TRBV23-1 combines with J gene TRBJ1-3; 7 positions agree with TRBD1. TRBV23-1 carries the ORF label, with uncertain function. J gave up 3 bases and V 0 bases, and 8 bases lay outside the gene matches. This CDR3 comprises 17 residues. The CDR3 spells CASSQSSTGKCGNTIYF. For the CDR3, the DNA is TGCGCCAGCAGTCAATCCTCGACAGGGAAGTGTGGAAACACCATATATTTT.

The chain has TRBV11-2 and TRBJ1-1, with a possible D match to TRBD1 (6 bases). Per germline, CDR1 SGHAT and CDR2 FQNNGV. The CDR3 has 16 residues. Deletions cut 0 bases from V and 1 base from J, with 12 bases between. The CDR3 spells CASSLDVDRWNTEAFF. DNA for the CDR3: TGTGCCAGCAGCTTAGATGTCGACAGGTGGAACACTGAAGCTTTCTTT.

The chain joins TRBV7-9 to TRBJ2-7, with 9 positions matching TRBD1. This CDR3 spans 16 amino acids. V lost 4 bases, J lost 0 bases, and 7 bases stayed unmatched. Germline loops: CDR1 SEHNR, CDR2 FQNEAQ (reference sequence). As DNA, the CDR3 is TGTGCCAGCAGCTCACCGGGACAGGGTATCTCCTACGAGCAGTACTTC. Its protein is CASSSPGQGISYEQYF.

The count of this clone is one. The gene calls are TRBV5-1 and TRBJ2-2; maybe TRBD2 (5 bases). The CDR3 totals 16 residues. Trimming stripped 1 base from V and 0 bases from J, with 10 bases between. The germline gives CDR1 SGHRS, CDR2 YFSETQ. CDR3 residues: CASSLSAGTNTGELFF. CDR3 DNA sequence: TGCGCCAGCAGCTTGTCCGCGGGCACGAACACCGGGGAGCTGTTTTTT.

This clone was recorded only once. The CDR3 DNA reads TGCGCCAGCAGCTTGGTGTCCGGAAACACTGAAGCTTTCTTT. This translates into CASSLVSGNTEAFF. The chain recombines TRBV5-1 with TRBJ1-1; D is unresolved. Trimming removed 0 bases from V and 2 bases from J, with 8 bases in between. The CDR3 runs 14 residues. Germline CDR1 and CDR2: SGHRS and YFSETQ.

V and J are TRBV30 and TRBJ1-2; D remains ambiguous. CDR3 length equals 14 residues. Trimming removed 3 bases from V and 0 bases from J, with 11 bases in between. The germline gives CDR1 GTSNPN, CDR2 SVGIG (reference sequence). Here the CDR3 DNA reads TGTGCCTGGAGGGTAACAAGGACTAACTATGGCTACACCTTC. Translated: CAWRVTRTNYGYTF. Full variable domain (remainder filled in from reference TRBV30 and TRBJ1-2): SQTIHQWPATLVQPVGSPLSLECTVEGTSNPNLYWYRQAAGRGLQLLFYSVGIGQISSEVPQNLSASRPQDRQFILSSKKLLLSDSGFYLCAWRVTRTNYGYTFGSGTRLTVV.

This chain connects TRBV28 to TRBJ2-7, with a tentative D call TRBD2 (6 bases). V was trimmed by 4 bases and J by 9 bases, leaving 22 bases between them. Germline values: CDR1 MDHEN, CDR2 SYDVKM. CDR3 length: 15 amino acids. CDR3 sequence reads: CASSSFRGGAPWQYF. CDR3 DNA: TGTGCCAGCAGTTCCTTTAGGGGCGGGGCCCCCTGGCAGTACTTC.

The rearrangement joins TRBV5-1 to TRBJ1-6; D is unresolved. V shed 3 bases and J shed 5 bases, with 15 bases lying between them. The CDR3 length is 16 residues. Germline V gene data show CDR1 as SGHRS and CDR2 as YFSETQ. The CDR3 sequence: CASSYSREAHNSPLHF. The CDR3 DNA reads TGCGCCAGCAGCTACTCCCGTGAGGCACATAATTCACCCCTCCACTTT.

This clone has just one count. The CDR3, as DNA: TGTGCCAGCAGAAAGGGGACAGGCGACTCTGGAAACACCATATATTTT. Its protein is CASRKGTGDSGNTIYF. The genes are TRBV27 and TRBJ1-3; 8 bases are shared with TRBD1. This CDR3 region has 16 residues. Trimming at V came to 6 bases and at J to 0 bases, leaving 7 bases not matched to a gene. Germline CDR1 reads MNHEY; CDR2 reads SMNVEV (reference sequence).

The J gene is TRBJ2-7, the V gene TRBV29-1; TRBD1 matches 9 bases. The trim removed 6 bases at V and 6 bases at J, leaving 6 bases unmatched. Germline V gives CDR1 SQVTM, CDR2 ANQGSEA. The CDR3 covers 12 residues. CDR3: CSVWDRVAEQYF. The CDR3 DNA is TGCAGCGTATGGGACAGGGTTGCCGAGCAGTACTTC.

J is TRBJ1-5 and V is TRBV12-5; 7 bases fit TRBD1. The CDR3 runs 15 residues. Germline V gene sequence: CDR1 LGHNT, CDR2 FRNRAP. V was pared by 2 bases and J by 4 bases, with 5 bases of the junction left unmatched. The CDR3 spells CASGLPGGSNQPQHF. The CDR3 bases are TGTGCTAGTGGTTTGCCAGGGGGGTCAAATCAGCCCCAGCATTTT.

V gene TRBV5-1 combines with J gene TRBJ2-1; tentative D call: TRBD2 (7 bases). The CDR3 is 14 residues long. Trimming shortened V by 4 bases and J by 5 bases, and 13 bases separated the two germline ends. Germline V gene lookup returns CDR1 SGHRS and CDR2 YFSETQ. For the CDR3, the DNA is TGCGCCAGCAGCGAGGGGGGGCCTAACAATGAGCAGTTCTTC. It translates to CASSEGGPNNEQFF.